This T cell receptor (beta chain) was identified during a study of regulatory and conventional T cells in RAG deficiency. Some clones are missing from TCRdb's copy, which holds only in-frame ones; the method was immunoSEQ multiplex PCR. The repertoire holds about 30,000 clones, around 96% seen once, with over 0.35% in the top ten. Blood CD4+ CD25-low CD127-high conventional T cells supplied the genomic DNA template. V lost 0 bases to trimming and J lost 8 bases, with 10 bases between them. The CDR3 has 14 residues. Germline V gene sequence: CDR1 LGHNA, CDR2 YNFKEQ. These data also formed part of another study, on regulatory T cells. That report notes: Amplification used 52 TRBV primers and 13 TRBJ primers.

The J gene is TRBJ1-4, the V gene TRBV4-2; D ambiguous. Sequencing was done on a sample of CD25- CD4+ T cells sorted from blood. This TCR was sampled from a human donor in good health. This CDR3 reads CASSQDSRGEKLFF. The CDR3 DNA reads as TGTGCCAGCAGCCAAGATAGTAGAGGGGAAAAACTGTTTTTT.